Listed here are 18 T cell receptor beta chains from one sample, sequenced in a study of blood T cells in healthy people across ages. With a J-beta primer mix and a sample-barcoded 5' primer, a second PCR ran about 7 to 11 cycles. TCRdb reanalysed the 5' RACE reads using MiXCR and keeps one entry per CDR3 protein. The table lists about 760,000 distinct CDR3 sequences, more than 20% of them singletons. This sample was also put to use in a study of T cells of mothers and their children.

Sequenced input: blood. These receptor sequences come from a boy aged 5-17 years in good health.

This clonotype was detected only a few times. This sequence may be a read error, since a much larger clone differs from it by one base. The chain combines TRBV6-2 or TRBV6-3 with TRBJ2-6; the match to TRBD1 covers 8 bases. The CDR3 consists of 15 residues. Looked up from germline, CDR1 is MNHEY and CDR2 is SVGEGT. The DNA for the CDR3 is TGTGCCAGCAGTACCGGACAGGGTGGGGCCAACGTCCCGACTTTC. Translation gives CASSTGQGGANVPTF.

The rearrangement links TRBV5-1 to TRBJ2-5, with 7 bases that match TRBD1. The CDR3 totals 14 residues. After removal of 4 bases from V and 2 bases from J, the junction contained 5 bases not matched to a gene. CDR1 and CDR2 from the germline V gene are SGHRS and YFSETQ. Here the CDR3 DNA reads TGCGCCAGCAGCCCACTGACAGGGCAAGAGACCCAGTACTTC. This sequence encodes CASSPLTGQETQYF.

The CDR3 reads CASSHTDRLYNEQFF. The CDR3 coding sequence is TGCGCCAGCAGCCATACTGACAGGCTGTACAATGAGCAGTTCTTC. V and J are TRBV4-3 and TRBJ2-5, with D perhaps matching TRBD1 (6 bases). The DNA end favors TRBJ2-1, so the J call may be wrong. This CDR3 comprises 15 residues. Looked up from germline, CDR1 is LGHNA and CDR2 is YSLEER.

The V call is TRBV3-1, the J call TRBJ2-5; possibly TRBD1 or TRBD2 for D (5 bases each). The J call is uncertain, as TRBJ2-1 better fits the DNA end. The V gene's germline CDR1 is LGHDT and CDR2 YNNKEL (reference sequence). This CDR3 is 15 amino acids long. For the CDR3, the DNA is TGTGCCAGCAGCCAAAATTATCGAGGGGTCGATGAGCAGTTCTTC. Its translation: CASSQNYRGVDEQFF.

This clonotype was counted only a few times. The V gene is TRBV7-9, the J gene TRBJ1-2; weak D call: TRBD1 (5 bases). The ends were cut back, 4 bases at V and 2 bases at J, with 17 bases in the middle. The CDR3 is made up of 16 amino acids. Germline V CDR1 and CDR2: SEHNR, FQNEAQ (reference sequence). The CDR3 region is CASSSPRVPGNYGYTF. CDR3 DNA sequence: TGTGCCAGCAGCTCCCCCAGGGTTCCTGGGAACTATGGCTACACCTTC.

V and J are TRBV6-2 or TRBV6-3 and TRBJ1-6, with 11 bases that match TRBD1. CDR1 is MNHEY and CDR2 is SVGEGT in the germline V gene. There are 16 residues in the CDR3. Unmatched junction bases numbered 7, after V lost 5 bases and J lost 7 bases. The CDR3 region is CASSTGQGATNSPLHF. Here the CDR3 DNA reads TGTGCCAGCAGTACCGGACAGGGGGCTACGAATTCACCCCTCCACTTT.

A few counts support this clonotype. This chain uses TRBV5-4 with TRBJ2-3; D might be TRBD2 (5 bases). The V end was cut by 4 bases, the J end by 2 bases, with 11 bases between. Germline V gene sequence: CDR1 SGHNT, CDR2 YYREEE (reference sequence). The CDR3 extends over 14 amino acids. This chain's CDR3 is CASSPSRDTDTQYF. As DNA, the CDR3 is TGTGCCAGCAGCCCGTCCCGGGACACAGATACGCAGTATTTT. The full variable domain, rest sourced from reference TRBV5-4 and TRBJ2-3, is ETGVTQSPTHLIKTRGQQVTLRCSSQSGHNTVSWYQQALGQGPQFIFQYYREEENGRGNFPPRFSGLQFPNYSSELNVNALELDDSALYLCASSPSRDTDTQYFGPGTRLTVL.

The rearrangement uses TRBV28 and TRBJ2-5; 8 positions agree with TRBD2. The J call may not be correct, given that the DNA end is closer to TRBJ2-7. Germline CDR1 MDHEN, CDR2 SYDVKM. This CDR3 has 12 residues. This chain's CDR3 is CASSGRAYEQYF. CDR3 sequence (DNA): TGTGCCAGCAGCGGGAGGGCCTACGAGCAGTACTTC.

This clonotype was observed a few times. This sequence joins TRBV20-1 and TRBJ2-5; D not resolved. The length of the CDR3 is 13 residues. Looked up from germline, CDR1 is DFQATT and CDR2 is SNEGSKA (reference sequence). Trimming cost V 3 bases and J 5 bases, with 13 bases left between them. Here the CDR3 DNA reads TGCAGTGCTAGGCCGGAGATCGGGGAGACCCAGTACTTC. Its protein is CSARPEIGETQYF.

The V gene is TRBV12-3 or TRBV12-4, the J gene TRBJ1-4; TRBD1 is a possible D gene (6 bases). The ends were cut back, 7 bases at V and 6 bases at J, with 21 bases in the middle. The CDR3 consists of 16 residues. The CDR3 DNA reads as TGTGCCAGCAAAGCTGGGACACCACGAGAGGATGAAAAACTGTTTTTT. Residues: CASKAGTPREDEKLFF.

This clonotype has only a few counts. V usage is TRBV5-1 and J usage is TRBJ2-5, with TRBD2 matching 7 bases. The J segment lost 5 bases and the V segment lost 0 bases, leaving 7 bases of the junction unmatched. Per the germline V gene, CDR1 is SGHRS and CDR2 is YFSETQ. This CDR3 comprises 15 residues. In DNA, the CDR3 is TGCGCCAGCAGCTTGGCCGGGGGGTCCTCGGAGACCCAGTACTTC. Protein sequence: CASSLAGGSSETQYF. The variable domain in full, completed from reference TRBV5-1 and TRBJ2-5, reads KAGVTQTPRYLIKTRGQQVTLSCSPISGHRSVSWYQQTPGQGLQFLFEYFSETQRNKGNFPGRFSGRQFSNSRSEMNVSTLELGDSALYLCASSLAGGSSETQYFGPGTRLLVL.

This clonotype was found a few times. J is TRBJ1-3 and V is TRBV9; possible D gene TRBD1, 5 bases. The V gene lost 4 bases and the J gene lost 0 bases, with 14 bases spanning the gap. Germline CDR1 reads SGDLS; CDR2 reads YYNGEE. This CDR3 region has 16 residues. The CDR3 sequence: CASSSPGTVSGNTIYF. In DNA form, the CDR3 reads TGTGCCAGCAGCTCTCCCGGGACGGTCTCTGGAAACACCATATATTTT.

This chain links TRBV20-1 with TRBJ2-1; no clear D gene. The CDR3 covers 14 residues. In germline, CDR1 is DFQATT, CDR2 SNEGSKA (reference sequence). V lost 0 bases to trimming and J lost 4 bases, with 10 bases between them. CDR3 bases: TGCAGTGCTAGAGATGAGCGTCTTTACAATGAGCAGTTCTTC. Translation gives CSARDERLYNEQFF.

The chain is built from TRBV7-6 and TRBJ1-4; the D is unclear. The CDR3 spans 13 residues. Germline CDR1 SGHVS, CDR2 FNYEAQ. Trimming shortened V by 8 bases and J by 8 bases, and 15 bases separated the two germline ends. Here the CDR3 DNA reads TGTGCCAGCCGATCGGCGGCGGGGGAAAAACTGTTTTTT. This encodes CASRSAAGEKLFF.

The chain links TRBV28 to TRBJ2-7; the D is unclear. Germline V lookup: CDR1 MDHEN, CDR2 SYDVKM. There are 14 residues in the CDR3. The V end lost 7 bases, the J end lost 0 bases, and 13 bases lay between the germline ends. CDR3 bases: TGTGCCAGCACATGGACCGACCCCTCCTACGAGCAGTACTTC. This codes for CASTWTDPSYEQYF.

The chain has TRBV6-1 and TRBJ2-2; D is perhaps TRBD1 or TRBD2 (5 bases each). This CDR3 is 14 amino acids long. V was trimmed by 2 bases and J by 5 bases, leaving 9 bases between them. Germline V gene sequence: CDR1 MNHNS, CDR2 SASEGT. CDR3 amino acids: CASSEQGDTGELFF. CDR3 nucleotides: TGTGCCAGCAGTGAACAGGGAGATACCGGGGAGCTGTTTTTT.

This clonotype appeared a few times. This chain connects TRBV12-3 or TRBV12-4 to TRBJ2-4; 11 nucleotides align to TRBD1. This CDR3 is 16 amino acids long. V was clipped by 5 bases and J by 4 bases; unmatched bases: 7. CDR3: CASSQLGQGAKNIQYF. The DNA for the CDR3 is TGTGCCAGCAGTCAATTAGGACAGGGGGCGAAAAACATTCAGTACTTC.

This sequence joins TRBV6-1 and TRBJ2-4; tentatively, D is TRBD1 or TRBD2 (6 bases each). The CDR3 consists of 11 residues. Trimming stripped 11 bases from V and 7 bases from J, with 12 bases between. CDR1 and CDR2 from the germline V gene are MNHNS and SASEGT. CDR3 nucleotide sequence: TGTGCCGGTGGAGGGGGGAACATTCAGTACTTC. It codes for CAGGGGNIQYF.